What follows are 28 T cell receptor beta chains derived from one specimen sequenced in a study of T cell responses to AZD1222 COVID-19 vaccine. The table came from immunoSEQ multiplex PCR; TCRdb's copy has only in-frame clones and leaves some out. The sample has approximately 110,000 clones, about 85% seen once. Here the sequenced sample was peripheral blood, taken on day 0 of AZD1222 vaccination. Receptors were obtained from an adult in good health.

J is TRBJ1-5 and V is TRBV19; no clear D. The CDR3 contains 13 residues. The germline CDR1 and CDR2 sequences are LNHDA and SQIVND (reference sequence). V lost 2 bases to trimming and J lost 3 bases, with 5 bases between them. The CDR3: CASSIRYNQPQHF. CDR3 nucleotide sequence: TGTGCCAGTAGTATACGGTACAATCAGCCCCAGCATTTT. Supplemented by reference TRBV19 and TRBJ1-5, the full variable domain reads DGGITQSPKYLFRKEGQNVTLSCEQNLNHDAMYWYRQDPGQGLRLIYYSQIVNDFQKGDIAEGYSVSREKKESFPLTVTSAQKNPTAFYLCASSIRYNQPQHFGDGTRLSIL.

The CDR3, as DNA: TGTGCCAGCAGCTTGGTTTTCGGGGGTTCACCCCTCCACTTT. Amino acid sequence: CASSLVFGGSPLHF. This chain links TRBV5-8 with TRBJ1-6, with D maybe TRBD1 (5 bases). The V end lost 0 bases, the J end lost 9 bases, and 10 bases lay between the germline ends. The CDR3 has 14 residues. Per the germline V gene, CDR1 is SGHTS and CDR2 is YDEGEE.

Written as DNA, the CDR3 is TGTGCCAGTAGCGGAAAGCAATACCGCAATCAGCCCCAGCATTTT. Translation: CASSGKQYRNQPQHF. The chain recombines TRBV19 with TRBJ1-5; no reliable D call. Trimming shortened V by 6 bases and J by 2 bases, and 14 bases separated the two germline ends. This CDR3 is 15 amino acids long. Germline CDR1 and CDR2: LNHDA and SQIVND (reference sequence).

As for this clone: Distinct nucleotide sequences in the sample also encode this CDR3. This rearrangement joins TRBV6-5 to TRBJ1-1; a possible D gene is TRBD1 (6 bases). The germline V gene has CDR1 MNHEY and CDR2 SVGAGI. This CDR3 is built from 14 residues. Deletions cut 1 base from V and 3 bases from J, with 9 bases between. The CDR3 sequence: CASSYLGGDTEAFF. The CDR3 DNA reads TGTGCCAGCAGTTACTTAGGGGGGGACACTGAAGCTTTCTTT.

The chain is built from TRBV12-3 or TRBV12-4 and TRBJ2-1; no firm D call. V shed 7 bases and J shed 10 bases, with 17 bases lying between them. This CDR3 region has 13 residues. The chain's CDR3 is CASTPSRASEQFF. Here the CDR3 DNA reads TGTGCCAGCACCCCCTCCAGAGCTTCGGAGCAGTTCTTC.

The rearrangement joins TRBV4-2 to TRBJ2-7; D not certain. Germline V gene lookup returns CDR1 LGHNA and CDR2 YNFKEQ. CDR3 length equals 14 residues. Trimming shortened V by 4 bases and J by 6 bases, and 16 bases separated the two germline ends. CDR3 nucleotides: TGTGCCAGCAGCCCCCGCGGTTCGAGTGGCGAGCAGTACTTC. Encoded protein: CASSPRGSSGEQYF.

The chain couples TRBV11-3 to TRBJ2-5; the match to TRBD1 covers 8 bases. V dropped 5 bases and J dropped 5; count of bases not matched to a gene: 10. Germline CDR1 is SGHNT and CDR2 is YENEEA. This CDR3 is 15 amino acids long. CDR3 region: CASSARQGKVETQYF. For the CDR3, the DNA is TGTGCCAGCAGCGCCCGACAGGGGAAGGTGGAGACCCAGTACTTC.

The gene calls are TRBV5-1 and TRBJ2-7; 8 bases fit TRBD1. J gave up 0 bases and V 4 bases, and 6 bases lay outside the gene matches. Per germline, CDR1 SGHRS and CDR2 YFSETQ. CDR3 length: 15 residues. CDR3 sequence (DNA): TGCGCCAGCAGCGCTAACAGGGGGAGCTCCTACGAGCAGTACTTC. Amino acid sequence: CASSANRGSSYEQYF.

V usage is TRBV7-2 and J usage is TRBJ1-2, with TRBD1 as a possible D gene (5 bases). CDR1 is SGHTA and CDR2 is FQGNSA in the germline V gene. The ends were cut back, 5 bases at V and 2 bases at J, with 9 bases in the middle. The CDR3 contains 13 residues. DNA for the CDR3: TGTGCCAGCAGCCGACAGATAAACTATGGCTACACCTTC. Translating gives CASSRQINYGYTF.

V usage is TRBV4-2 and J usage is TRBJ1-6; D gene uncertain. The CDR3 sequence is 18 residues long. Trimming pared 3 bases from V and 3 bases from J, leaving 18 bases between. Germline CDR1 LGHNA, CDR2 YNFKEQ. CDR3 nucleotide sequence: TGTGCCAGCAGCCATCCCACCGGGATTAATGACTATAATTCACCCCTCCACTTT. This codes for CASSHPTGINDYNSPLHF.

The CDR3 reads CASSSSSLYEQYF. The CDR3, as DNA: TGTGCCAGCAGTTCCTCCTCACTCTACGAGCAGTACTTC. The chain links TRBV12-3 or TRBV12-4 to TRBJ2-7, with D uncertain. The CDR3 contains 13 residues. V was pared by 4 bases and J by 3 bases, with 10 bases between.

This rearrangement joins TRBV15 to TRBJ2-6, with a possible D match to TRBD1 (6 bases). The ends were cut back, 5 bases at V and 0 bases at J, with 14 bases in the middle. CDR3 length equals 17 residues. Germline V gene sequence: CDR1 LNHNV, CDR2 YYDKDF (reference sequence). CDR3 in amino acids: CATSFPLQGSGANVLTF. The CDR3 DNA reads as TGTGCCACCAGCTTCCCTCTACAGGGCTCTGGGGCCAACGTCCTGACTTTC. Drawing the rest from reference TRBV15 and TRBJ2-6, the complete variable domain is DAMVIQNPRYQVTQFGKPVTLSCSQTLNHNVMYWYQQKSSQAPKLLFHYYDKDFNNEADTPDNFQSRRPNTSFCFLDIRSPGLGDTAMYLCATSFPLQGSGANVLTFGAGSRLTVL.

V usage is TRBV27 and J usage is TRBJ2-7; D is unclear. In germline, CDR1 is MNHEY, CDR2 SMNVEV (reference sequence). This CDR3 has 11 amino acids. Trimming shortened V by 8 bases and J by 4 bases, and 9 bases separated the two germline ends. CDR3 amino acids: CASRGRYEQYF. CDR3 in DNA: TGTGCCAGCCGCGGAAGATACGAGCAGTACTTC.

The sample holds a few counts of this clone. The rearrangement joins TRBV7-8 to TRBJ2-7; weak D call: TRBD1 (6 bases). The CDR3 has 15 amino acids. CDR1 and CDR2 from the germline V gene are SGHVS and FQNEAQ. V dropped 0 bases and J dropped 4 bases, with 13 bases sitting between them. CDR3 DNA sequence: TGTGCCAGCAGCTTAGCTACGGACAGCCATTACGAGCAGTACTTC. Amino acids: CASSLATDSHYEQYF.

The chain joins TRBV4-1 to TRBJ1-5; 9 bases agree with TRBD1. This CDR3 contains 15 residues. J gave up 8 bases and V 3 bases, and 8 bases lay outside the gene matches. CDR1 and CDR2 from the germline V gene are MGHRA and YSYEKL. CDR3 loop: CASSHQQGAGEPQHF. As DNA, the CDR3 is TGCGCCAGCAGCCACCAACAGGGGGCCGGGGAGCCCCAGCATTTT.

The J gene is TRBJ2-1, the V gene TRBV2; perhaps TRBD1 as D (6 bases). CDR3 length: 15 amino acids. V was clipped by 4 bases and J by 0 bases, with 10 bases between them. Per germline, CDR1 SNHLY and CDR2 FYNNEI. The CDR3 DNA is TGTGCCAGCAGTGTGGGGGCCAGCTCCTACAATGAGCAGTTCTTC. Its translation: CASSVGASSYNEQFF.

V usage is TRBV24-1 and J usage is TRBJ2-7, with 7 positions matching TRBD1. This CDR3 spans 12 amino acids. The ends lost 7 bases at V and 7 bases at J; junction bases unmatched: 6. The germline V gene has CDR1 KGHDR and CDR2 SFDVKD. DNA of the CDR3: TGTGCCACCAGGGGGACAGCTGGGGAGCAGTACTTC. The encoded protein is CATRGTAGEQYF.

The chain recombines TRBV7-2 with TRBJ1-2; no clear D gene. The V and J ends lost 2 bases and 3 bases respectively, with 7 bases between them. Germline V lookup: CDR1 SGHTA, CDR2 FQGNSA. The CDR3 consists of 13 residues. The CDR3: CASSLNGDYGYTF. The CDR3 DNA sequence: TGTGCCAGCAGCTTAAACGGCGACTATGGCTACACCTTC.

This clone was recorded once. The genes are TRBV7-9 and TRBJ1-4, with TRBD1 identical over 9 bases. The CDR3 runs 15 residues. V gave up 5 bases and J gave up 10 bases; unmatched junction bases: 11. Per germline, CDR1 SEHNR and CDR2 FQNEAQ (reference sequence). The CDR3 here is CASSAGDRDIGKLFF. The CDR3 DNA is TGTGCCAGCAGCGCCGGGGACAGGGATATCGGAAAACTGTTTTTT.

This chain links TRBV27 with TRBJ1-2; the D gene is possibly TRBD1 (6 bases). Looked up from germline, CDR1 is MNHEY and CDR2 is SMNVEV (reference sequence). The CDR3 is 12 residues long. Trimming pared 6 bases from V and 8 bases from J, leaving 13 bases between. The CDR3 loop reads CASSLRGDGYTF. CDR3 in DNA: TGTGCCAGCAGCCTCAGGGGAGACGGCTACACCTTC.

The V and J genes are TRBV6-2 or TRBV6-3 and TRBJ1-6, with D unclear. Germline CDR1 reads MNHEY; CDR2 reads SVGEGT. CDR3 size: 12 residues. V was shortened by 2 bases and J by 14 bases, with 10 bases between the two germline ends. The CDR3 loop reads CASSYEGMALHF. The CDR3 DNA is TGTGCCAGCAGTTACGAGGGCATGGCCCTCCACTTT.

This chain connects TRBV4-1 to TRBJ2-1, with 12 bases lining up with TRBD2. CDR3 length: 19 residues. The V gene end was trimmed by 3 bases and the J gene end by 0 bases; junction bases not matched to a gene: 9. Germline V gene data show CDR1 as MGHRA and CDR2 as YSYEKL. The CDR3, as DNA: TGCGCCAGCAGCCACCTACTAGCGGGGGGCCGCGGCTCCTACAATGAGCAGTTCTTC. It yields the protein CASSHLLAGGRGSYNEQFF.

Here the CDR3 DNA reads TGTGCCTGGAGTGGGAGGGACAGGGCCTACGAGCAGTACTTC. Translation gives CAWSGRDRAYEQYF. This rearrangement joins TRBV30 to TRBJ2-7; 9 bases line up with TRBD1. Germline CDR1 GTSNPN, CDR2 SVGIG (reference sequence). The CDR3 spans 14 residues. V lost 1 base, J lost 2 bases, and 3 bases stayed unmatched. The variable domain in full, completed from reference TRBV30 and TRBJ2-7, reads SQTIHQWPATLVQPVGSPLSLECTVEGTSNPNLYWYRQAAGRGLQLLFYSVGIGQISSEVPQNLSASRPQDRQFILSSKKLLLSDSGFYLCAWSGRDRAYEQYFGPGTRLTVT.

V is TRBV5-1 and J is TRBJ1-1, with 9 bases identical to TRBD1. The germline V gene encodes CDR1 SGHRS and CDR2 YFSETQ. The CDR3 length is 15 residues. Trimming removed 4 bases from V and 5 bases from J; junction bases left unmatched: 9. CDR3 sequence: CASSLETGGGTEAFF. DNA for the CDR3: TGCGCCAGCAGCCTTGAGACAGGGGGAGGTACTGAAGCTTTCTTT.

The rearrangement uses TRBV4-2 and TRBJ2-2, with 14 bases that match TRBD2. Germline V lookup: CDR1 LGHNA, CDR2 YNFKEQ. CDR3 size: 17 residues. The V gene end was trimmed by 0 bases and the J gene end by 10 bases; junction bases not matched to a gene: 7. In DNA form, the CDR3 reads TGTGCCAGCAGCCAAGAAAGACTAGCGGGGGGGCGGAAGGAGCTGTTTTTT. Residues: CASSQERLAGGRKELFF.

The CDR3 bases are TGTGCCAGCAGTAGGGACAGGGCAGGCAATCAGCCCCAGCATTTT. Translating it yields CASSRDRAGNQPQHF. The rearrangement uses TRBV2 and TRBJ1-5; TRBD1 agrees at 9 bases. Germline CDR1 and CDR2: SNHLY and FYNNEI. With V trimmed by 5 bases and J by 2 bases, 4 bases remained unmatched. The CDR3 covers 15 residues.

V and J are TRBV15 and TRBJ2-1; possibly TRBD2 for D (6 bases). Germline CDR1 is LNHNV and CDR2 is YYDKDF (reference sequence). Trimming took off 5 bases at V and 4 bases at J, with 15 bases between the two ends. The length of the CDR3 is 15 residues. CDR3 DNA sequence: TGTGCCACCAGCCACGGAGGGGACTCGTACAATGAGCAGTTCTTC. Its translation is CATSHGGDSYNEQFF.

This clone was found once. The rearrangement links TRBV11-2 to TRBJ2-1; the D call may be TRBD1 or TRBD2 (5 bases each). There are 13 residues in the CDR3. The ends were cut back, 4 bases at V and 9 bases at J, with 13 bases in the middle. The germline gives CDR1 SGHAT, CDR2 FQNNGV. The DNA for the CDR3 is TGTGCCAGCAGCTATCCCCGGGGCGGTGAGCAGTTCTTC. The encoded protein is CASSYPRGGEQFF.